This section outlines one T cell receptor (beta chain) sequence together with its context. Its target is not known. This entry is derived from a study of vaccination and CD4 T cells after COVID-19. The CDR3 extends over 13 amino acids. V gave up 2 bases and J gave up 6 bases, with 10 bases separating them. The germline gives CDR1 MNHEY, CDR2 SVGAGI. As for treatment: roughly ten-day PBMC culture with coronavirus spike peptide pools or control peptides (ViraFEST assay). The Oncomine TCR Beta short-read assay was what sequenced the DNA obtained from cultured CD4+ T cells. From the PCR reads, TCRdb called clonotypes with MiXCR, one entry per CDR3 protein. In the table there are under 15,000 distinct CDR3 sequences, approximately 62% of which are singletons.

The material sequenced was CD4+ T cells from blood, cultured in vitro. The clonotype originates from a human donor who had recovered from COVID-19. This chain uses TRBV6-5 with TRBJ1-1, with no clear D. The CDR3 spells CASSYRSDPEAFF. The DNA of the CDR3 is TGTGCCAGCAGTTACCGTTCGGACCCTGAAGCTTTCTTT.